This T cell receptor beta chain originates from a study of cytotoxic CD8 clonotypes in ibrutinib-treated CLL (dated by TCRdb to the early 2020s). With regard to the full study: The cohort was composed of some ten relapsed/refractory and roughly 16 treatment-naive patients; IGHV unmutated status was identified in roughly 17 patients. Responses were partial in about 25 patients and complete in 2; after median about 70 months follow-up, 14 stayed in remission and roughly twelve progressed. Response samples were obtained after a median of approximately eleven months of treatment, with a range of roughly 6 to 36 months. On average, each sample had a few hundred thousand productive templates and approximately 85,000 productive rearrangements. Longitudinal samples were available for about 30% of the roughly 90 trial participants. Cryopreserved peripheral blood mononuclear cells were obtained before treatment, at response, and at either sustained remission or disease progression. All remission and progressive disease samples were collected while patients were still receiving ibrutinib. General findings and caveats noted by the study authors: Sampling times were not matched between patients in sustained remission and patients whose disease was progressing, and lymph node repertoires were not examined. Clonality increased at ibrutinib response, stayed stable in sustained remission, and fell back toward baseline at progression. Public clonotypes were found to be uncommon and were observed to contract or remain stable during treatment; the increase in clonality was shown to reflect expansion of private clonotypes at ibrutinib response. At baseline, clonality was higher than in age-matched healthy donors and showed a strong correlation with circulating CD8+ T-cell counts.

This clone showed up just once. The clone's antigen remains unknown. It has no much larger one-base neighbor in the sample; base qualities were not kept. Each clonotype received, on average, around 9.6x coverage in deep resolution sequencing performed on a MiSeq, where the target depth lay between 1 in 1 million and 1 in 200,000 T cells. TCR beta libraries were generated with the immunoSEQ hsTCRB Kit. Turning to the authors' computational methods: ImmunoSEQ Data Assistant and ImmunoSEQ Analyzer were used for data analysis, and V, D and J genes were assigned according to IMGT definitions. Clonality, which ranges from 0 to 1, was calculated as one minus the normalized Shannon entropy of productive rearrangement frequencies. Only overrepresented clonotypes making up at least 0.05% of each patient's repertoire were included in the public clonotype analysis. Around 12 age-matched healthy donor repertoires from immuneACCESS were used as controls for clonality. TCRdb obtained this table from immuneACCESS and retained in-frame rearrangements with V and J assigned. These tables miss some clones; where compared with another copy, unresolved V genes account for less than half of the shortfall, and the remainder is unexplained. Clonal size and the V and J genes are those of that table, whereas D and trimming came from the DNA. The sample yields roughly 150,000 clones; roughly 88% were counted once. The biggest ten clones account for 3% of the sample.

Read against the paper, the sample's time point label means: progressive disease on ibrutinib. For TCR beta library preparation, roughly 2.2 micrograms of genomic DNA were isolated from cryopreserved PBMCs. Longitudinal blood samples from CLL patients on ibrutinib monotherapy underwent high-throughput TCR beta sequencing. The patients took part in an open-label, single-center phase 2 trial of ibrutinib monotherapy. From the germline V gene, CDR1 is MDHEN and CDR2 is SYDVKM. The CDR3 runs 15 residues from the cysteine to the phenylalanine. Only the CDR3 region is kept as DNA, spanning 45 bases read in frame from base 1. V drops 0 bases and J drops 5 bases, leaving 10 bases in between.

Rearrangement joined TRBV28 to TRBJ2-2, with TRBD1 tentatively as D gene (5 bases match). Source: PBMCs, taken at disease progression, from a patient treated with ibrutinib. This TCR was recovered from a human donor with chronic lymphocytic leukemia. The nucleotide sequence reads TGTGCCAGCAGTTTATGGGGCAGGGAAACCGGGGAGCTGTTTTTT. Its protein reads: CASSLWGRETGELFF. This CDR3, with the reference TRBV28 and TRBJ2-2 proteins standing in past its ends, gives the full variable domain DVKVTQSSRYLVKRTGEKVFLECVQDMDHENMFWYRQDPGLGLRLIYFSYDVKMKEKGDIPEGYSVSREKKERFSLILESASTNQTSMYLCASSLWGRETGELFFGEGSRLTVL.